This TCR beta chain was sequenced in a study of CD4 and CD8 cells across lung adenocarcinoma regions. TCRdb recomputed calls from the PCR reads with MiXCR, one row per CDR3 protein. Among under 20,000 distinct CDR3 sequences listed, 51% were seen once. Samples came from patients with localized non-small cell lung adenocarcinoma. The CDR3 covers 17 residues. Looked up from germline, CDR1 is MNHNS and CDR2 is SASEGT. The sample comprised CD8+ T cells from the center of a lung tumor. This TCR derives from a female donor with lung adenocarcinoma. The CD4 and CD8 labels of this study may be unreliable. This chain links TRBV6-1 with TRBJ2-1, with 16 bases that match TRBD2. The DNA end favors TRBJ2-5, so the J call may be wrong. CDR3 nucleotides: TGTGCCAGCAGGAAAGAGACGGGACTAGCGGGAGGGGAGACCCAGTACTTC. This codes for CASRKETGLAGGETQYF.